Following are 29 T cell receptor beta chains from one sample sequenced in a study of STAT5B mutations in CD4+ large granular lymphocyte leukemia. Generated by immunoSEQ multiplex PCR, the TCRdb table keeps only in-frame clones and is missing some. The repertoire holds thousands of clones, with roughly 91% as singletons. The sequencing sample was made of PBMCs. The origin of the receptors is an older woman with CD4+ T-cell large granular lymphocyte leukemia.

The chain uses TRBV9 and TRBJ2-2, with 7 bases lining up with TRBD2. Losses at the gene ends were 2 bases for V and 5 bases for J; bases not matched to a gene: 6. The CDR3 loop spans 15 amino acids. Germline V gene lookup returns CDR1 SGDLS and CDR2 YYNGEE. The CDR3: CASSVGTTTTGELFF. The CDR3 DNA reads as TGTGCCAGCAGCGTTGGGACTACTACTACCGGGGAGCTGTTTTTT. Drawing the rest from reference TRBV9 and TRBJ2-2, the complete variable domain is DSGVTQTPKHLITATGQRVTLRCSPRSGDLSVYWYQQSLDQGLQFLIQYYNGEERAKGNILERFSAQQFPDLHSELNLSSLELGDSALYFCASSVGTTTTGELFFGEGSRLTVL.

This chain uses TRBV4-3 with TRBJ1-1, with 10 bases matching TRBD1. The CDR3 has 17 amino acids. Per the germline V gene, CDR1 is LGHNA and CDR2 is YSLEER. V trimming: 0 bases; J trimming: 2 bases; junction bases outside the gene matches: 6. CDR3: CASSQEVSTGGNTEAFF. In nucleotides, the CDR3 is TGCGCCAGCAGCCAAGAAGTCTCGACAGGGGGCAACACTGAAGCTTTCTTT.

This chain joins TRBV9 and TRBJ2-2; possibly TRBD2 for D (5 bases). V lost 7 bases, J lost 2 bases, and 15 bases lay in between. Germline CDR1 SGDLS, CDR2 YYNGEE. This CDR3 has 15 amino acids. The CDR3 region is CASAPGVFNTGELFF. The CDR3 region has the DNA TGTGCCAGCGCCCCCGGGGTTTTTAACACCGGGGAGCTGTTTTTT.

V usage is TRBV7-9 and J usage is TRBJ2-6; 8 bases line up with TRBD2. The CDR3 covers 17 residues. The V segment lost 5 bases and the J segment 2 bases; nucleotides outside the gene matches: 8. Germline V gene data show CDR1 as SEHNR and CDR2 as FQNEAQ (reference sequence). CDR3 bases: TGTGCCAGCAGCCCCGGGGGGGGGCCAGCTGGGGCCAACGTCCTGACTTTC. Protein product: CASSPGGGPAGANVLTF. The whole variable domain, filled in from reference TRBV7-9 and TRBJ2-6, reads DTGVSQNPRHKITKRGQNVTFRCDPISEHNRLYWYRQTLGQGPEFLTYFQNEAQLEKSRLLSDRFSAERPKGSFSTLEIQRTEQGDSAMYLCASSPGGGPAGANVLTFGAGSRLTVL.

V and J are TRBV6-5 and TRBJ2-1; D is tentatively TRBD1 or TRBD2 (5 bases each). This CDR3 contains 15 residues. The germline V gene encodes CDR1 MNHEY and CDR2 SVGAGI. V was cut by 6 bases and J by 4 bases, with 16 bases left in between. The CDR3 coding sequence is TGTGCCAGCAGCGCCCTCCGGGACGCGTACAATGAGCAGTTCTTC. Protein product: CASSALRDAYNEQFF.

This chain joins TRBV19 and TRBJ2-5; 7 bases line up with TRBD2. This CDR3 is 14 amino acids long. The germline gives CDR1 LNHDA, CDR2 SQIVND (reference sequence). The V and J ends lost 6 bases and 2 bases, in that order; junction bases with no gene match: 6. CDR3 residues: CASRDGGVQETQYF. In DNA form, the CDR3 reads TGTGCCAGTAGAGATGGGGGGGTACAAGAGACCCAGTACTTC.

The V and J genes are TRBV11-2 and TRBJ1-3, with D possibly TRBD1 on 5 matching bases. The CDR3 sequence is 15 residues long. Germline V gene lookup returns CDR1 SGHAT and CDR2 FQNNGV. V was cut by 5 bases and J by 2 bases, with 13 bases left in between. CDR3 sequence (DNA): TGTGCCAGCAGCCGAATCAGGGATGCTGGAAACACCATATATTTT. Amino acid sequence: CASSRIRDAGNTIYF.

The V gene is TRBV7-6, the J gene TRBJ2-1; D uncertain. Germline CDR1 SGHVS, CDR2 FNYEAQ. This CDR3 comprises 15 residues. Trimming took 1 base from V and 5 from J, leaving 12 bases between them. DNA of the CDR3: TGTGCCAGCAGCTTAGTCTCATTTTCTAACAATGAGCAGTTCTTC. Protein: CASSLVSFSNNEQFF.

In DNA form, the CDR3 reads TGTGCCAGCAGCTTCGGGGGGTCCCGGGATACGCAGTATTTT. Amino acid sequence: CASSFGGSRDTQYF. The chain has TRBV7-3 and TRBJ2-3; 7 bases map to TRBD2. Germline loops: CDR1 SGHTA, CDR2 FQGTGA. The trim removed 3 bases at V and 6 bases at J, leaving 6 bases unmatched. The length of the CDR3 is 14 residues.

The rearrangement joins TRBV9 to TRBJ1-2; D is possibly TRBD1 (6 bases). This CDR3 region has 12 residues. The V gene's germline CDR1 is SGDLS and CDR2 YYNGEE. The ends were cut back, 6 bases at V and 4 bases at J, with 10 bases in the middle. CDR3 in amino acids: CASKGGSYGYTF. In DNA, the CDR3 is TGTGCCAGCAAAGGGGGGAGCTATGGCTACACCTTC.

This clone was detected only once. The chain joins TRBV19 to TRBJ1-1; D perhaps matches TRBD1 (5 bases). Germline lookup yields CDR1 LNHDA and CDR2 SQIVND (reference sequence). V was pared by 9 bases and J by 2 bases, with 16 bases between. This CDR3 contains 14 residues. The chain's CDR3 is CASSRPGPNTEAFF. CDR3 DNA: TGTGCCAGCTCCCGGCCGGGGCCTAACACTGAAGCTTTCTTT.

This chain connects TRBV7-2 to TRBJ2-5; TRBD2 matches 7 bases. CDR1 and CDR2 from the germline V gene are SGHTA and FQGNSA. This CDR3 is 14 amino acids long. Trimming removed 7 bases from V and 5 bases from J; junction bases left unmatched: 10. The CDR3, as DNA: TGTGCCAGCACCCCGGGGCTAGCGGCGGAGACCCAGTACTTC. Its protein product is CASTPGLAAETQYF.

The V and J genes are TRBV6-5 and TRBJ2-7; D perhaps matches TRBD2 (5 bases). The germline V gene encodes CDR1 MNHEY and CDR2 SVGAGI. V lost 7 bases, J lost 3 bases, and 13 bases lay in between. There are 13 residues in the CDR3. The CDR3 protein is CASIEGSSYEQYF. The DNA of the CDR3 is TGTGCCAGCATCGAGGGATCCAGCTACGAGCAGTACTTC.

The chain joins TRBV5-4 to TRBJ2-7; TRBD2 aligns across 12 bases. The CDR3 spans 16 residues. Unmatched junction bases numbered 8, after V lost 4 bases and J lost 3 bases. Looked up from germline, CDR1 is SGHNT and CDR2 is YYREEE (reference sequence). CDR3 region: CASSTTGTSGLYEQYF. DNA of the CDR3: TGTGCCAGCAGCACTACCGGGACTAGCGGGCTCTACGAGCAGTACTTC.

The chain combines TRBV19 with TRBJ2-1; tentative D call: TRBD1 (6 bases). The germline V gene encodes CDR1 LNHDA and CDR2 SQIVND (reference sequence). V gave up 6 bases and J gave up 0 bases, with 12 bases separating them. The CDR3 extends over 15 amino acids. The CDR3 nucleotides read TGTGCCAGTAGAGGAGTACAGGGCTCCTACAATGAGCAGTTCTTC. It encodes CASRGVQGSYNEQFF.

V usage is TRBV4-1 and J usage is TRBJ1-3; 8 nucleotides agree with TRBD1. Germline lookup yields CDR1 MGHRA and CDR2 YSYEKL. The CDR3 runs to 12 residues. Trimming removed 5 bases from V and 8 bases from J; junction bases left unmatched: 2. The CDR3 loop is CASSLTGDTIYF. CDR3 in DNA: TGCGCCAGCAGCTTGACAGGGGACACCATATATTTT.

This clone was seen just once. The rearrangement uses TRBV19 and TRBJ1-2; D may be TRBD1 (6 bases). Trimming took 6 bases from V and 2 from J, leaving 16 bases between them. CDR1 is LNHDA, CDR2 SQIVND, per germline (reference sequence). This CDR3 spans 15 amino acids. CDR3 coding DNA: TGTGCCAGTAGCTCTACAGGGCAGCACAACTATGGCTACACCTTC. As protein: CASSSTGQHNYGYTF.

V and J are TRBV27 and TRBJ2-7; D gene uncertain. The CDR3 is made up of 15 amino acids. CDR1 MNHEY and CDR2 SMNVEV come from the germline V gene (reference sequence). V shed 9 bases and J shed 3 bases, with 21 bases lying between them. The CDR3 DNA is TGTGCCAGTAGTGACCTCGTCCCAGGCCTCTACGAGCAGTACTTC. It yields the protein CASSDLVPGLYEQYF.

The J gene is TRBJ2-3, the V gene TRBV5-1; 11 bases are shared with TRBD2. The CDR3 consists of 15 residues. The V gene end was trimmed by 0 bases and the J gene end by 6 bases; junction bases not matched to a gene: 3. Looked up from germline, CDR1 is SGHRS and CDR2 is YFSETQ. The CDR3 here is CASSLEGLAADTQYF. The CDR3 nucleotides are TGCGCCAGCAGCTTGGAGGGACTAGCGGCCGATACGCAGTATTTT.

V is TRBV10-3 and J is TRBJ2-4, with 8 bases aligning to TRBD1. V lost 4 bases and J lost 8; bases outside the gene matches: 4. CDR1 is ENHRY, CDR2 SYGVKD, per germline. CDR3 size: 13 residues. CDR3 sequence (DNA): TGTGCCATCAGTGGGACAGGGTTCGACATTCAGTACTTC. Its protein product is CAISGTGFDIQYF.

The chain is built from TRBV6-5 and TRBJ2-1; D is perhaps TRBD1 (6 bases). V was cut by 0 bases and J by 4 bases, with 13 bases left in between. From germline, CDR1 is MNHEY and CDR2 SVGAGI. This CDR3 is 16 amino acids long. CDR3 sequence: CASSYSTGRGYNEQFF. The CDR3 DNA reads TGTGCCAGCAGTTACTCGACAGGTCGCGGATACAATGAGCAGTTCTTC.

Here the CDR3 reads CASSSSPDSGNTIYF. The CDR3 DNA sequence: TGTGCCAGCAGCTCTTCGCCTGACTCTGGAAACACCATATATTTT. The J gene is TRBJ1-3, the V gene TRBV28; D gene uncertain. V lost 6 bases to trimming and J lost 0 bases, with 12 bases between them. This CDR3 spans 15 amino acids. From germline, CDR1 is MDHEN and CDR2 SYDVKM.

CDR3: CASSLEGGQGAEQYF. For the CDR3, the DNA is TGTGCCAGCAGCTTAGAAGGCGGGCAGGGGGCCGAGCAGTACTTC. The rearrangement uses TRBV11-3 and TRBJ2-7; 8 bases map to TRBD1. Germline V CDR1 and CDR2: SGHNT, YENEEA. The CDR3 sequence is 15 residues long. J gave up 6 bases and V 0 bases, and 7 bases lay outside the gene matches.

The chain is built from TRBV6-5 and TRBJ2-5; 10 nucleotides match TRBD1. The ends lost 5 bases at V and 4 bases at J; junction bases unmatched: 7. CDR1 is MNHEY and CDR2 is SVGAGI in the germline V gene. The CDR3 covers 15 residues. The CDR3 loop reads CASSRDRGRGETQYF. In DNA, the CDR3 is TGTGCCAGCAGTCGGGACAGGGGCAGGGGAGAGACCCAGTACTTC.

This chain connects TRBV19 to TRBJ1-1, with 10 bases matching TRBD1. Per the germline V gene, CDR1 is LNHDA and CDR2 is SQIVND (reference sequence). This CDR3 contains 15 residues. V trimming: 5 bases; J trimming: 7 bases; junction bases outside the gene matches: 10. In nucleotides, the CDR3 is TGTGCCAGTAGTGTGACAGGGGGCAAGAGTAATGAAGCTTTCTTT. Its translation: CASSVTGGKSNEAFF.

CDR3 DNA sequence: TGTGCCAGCCTGGAGGGGCTAGCATCGACCGGGGAGCTGTTTTTT. Translated, it gives CASLEGLASTGELFF. The V gene is TRBV2, the J gene TRBJ2-2, with a possible D match to TRBD2 (6 bases). Trimming took off 8 bases at V and 5 bases at J, with 18 bases between the two ends. There are 15 residues in the CDR3. CDR1 SNHLY and CDR2 FYNNEI come from the germline V gene.

This chain connects TRBV4-3 to TRBJ1-2, with D unresolved. Trimming took 0 bases from V and 2 from J, leaving 7 bases between them. CDR1 LGHNA and CDR2 YSLEER come from the germline V gene. The CDR3 has 14 amino acids. The CDR3 sequence is CASSQEEGNYGYTF. Here the CDR3 DNA reads TGCGCCAGCAGCCAAGAGGAAGGGAACTATGGCTACACCTTC.

The chain joins TRBV7-3 to TRBJ1-6; tentatively, D is TRBD1 (6 bases). From germline, CDR1 is SGHTA and CDR2 FQGTGA. V was trimmed by 5 bases and J by 8 bases, leaving 10 bases between them. The CDR3 sequence is 13 residues long. The CDR3 protein is CASSKHRDSPLHF. CDR3 in DNA: TGTGCCAGCAGCAAACACAGGGATTCACCCCTCCACTTT.

The sample holds a few counts of this clone. V gene TRBV4-2 combines with J gene TRBJ2-2; D assignment may be TRBD1 or TRBD2 (5 bases each). The CDR3 sequence is 16 residues long. Germline lookup yields CDR1 LGHNA and CDR2 YNFKEQ. Between the trimmed V and J ends, which lost 3 bases and 4 bases, there was a span of 15 bases. The CDR3 nucleotides are TGTGCCAGCAGCCAGTCGGGGCTAAGGGGCACCGGGGAGCTGTTTTTT. Translating gives CASSQSGLRGTGELFF.